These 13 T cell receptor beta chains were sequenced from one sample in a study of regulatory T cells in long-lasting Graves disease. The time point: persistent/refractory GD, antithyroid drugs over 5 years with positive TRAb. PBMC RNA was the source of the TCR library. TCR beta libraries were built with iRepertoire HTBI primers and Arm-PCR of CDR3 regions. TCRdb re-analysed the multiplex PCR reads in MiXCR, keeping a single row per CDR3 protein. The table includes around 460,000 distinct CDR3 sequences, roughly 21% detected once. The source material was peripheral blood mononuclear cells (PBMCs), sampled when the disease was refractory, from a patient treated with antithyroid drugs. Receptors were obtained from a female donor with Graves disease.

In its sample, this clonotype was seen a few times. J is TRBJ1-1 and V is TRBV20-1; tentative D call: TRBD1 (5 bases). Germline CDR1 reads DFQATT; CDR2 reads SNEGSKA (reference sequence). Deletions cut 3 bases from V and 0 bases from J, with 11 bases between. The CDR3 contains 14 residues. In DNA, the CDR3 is TGCAGTGCTAGCGGGGGGGGGATGAACACTGAAGCTTTCTTT. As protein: CSASGGGMNTEAFF.

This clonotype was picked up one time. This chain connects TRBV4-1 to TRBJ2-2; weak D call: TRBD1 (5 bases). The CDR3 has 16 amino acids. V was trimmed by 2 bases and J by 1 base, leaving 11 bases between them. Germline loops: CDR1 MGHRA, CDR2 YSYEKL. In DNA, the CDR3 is TGCGCCAGCAGCCAATTTGTCAGGGAGAACACCGGGGAGCTGTTTTTT. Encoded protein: CASSQFVRENTGELFF.

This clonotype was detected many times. CDR3 protein: CASSTMGLAGGYEQYF. The CDR3 nucleotides read TGTGCCAGCAGCACCATGGGACTAGCGGGAGGCTACGAGCAGTACTTC. This chain uses TRBV28 with TRBJ2-7; 15 nucleotides line up with TRBD2. CDR3 length: 16 amino acids. V was clipped by 6 bases and J by 3 bases; unmatched bases: 6. The germline V gene has CDR1 MDHEN and CDR2 SYDVKM. Using reference TRBV28 and TRBJ2-7 for the parts outside the CDR3, the full variable domain is DVKVTQSSRYLVKRTGEKVFLECVQDMDHENMFWYRQDPGLGLRLIYFSYDVKMKEKGDIPEGYSVSREKKERFSLILESASTNQTSMYLCASSTMGLAGGYEQYFGPGTRLTVT.

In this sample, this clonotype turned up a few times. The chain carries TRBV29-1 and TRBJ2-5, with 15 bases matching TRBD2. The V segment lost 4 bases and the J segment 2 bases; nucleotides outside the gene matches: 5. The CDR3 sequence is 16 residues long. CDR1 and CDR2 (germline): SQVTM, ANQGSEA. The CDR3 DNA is TGCAGCGTTGCGGGGACTAGCGGGAGGAATCAAGAGACCCAGTACTTC. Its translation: CSVAGTSGRNQETQYF.

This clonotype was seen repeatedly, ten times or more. For the CDR3, the DNA is TGTGCCAGCTCCCTGGCCCAGGGGCAATCACCCCTCCACTTT. This codes for CASSLAQGQSPLHF. This chain joins TRBV12-3 or TRBV12-4 and TRBJ1-6; D is possibly TRBD1 (6 bases). This CDR3 is built from 14 residues. Trimming left V 8 bases short and J 10 bases short, with 18 bases between.

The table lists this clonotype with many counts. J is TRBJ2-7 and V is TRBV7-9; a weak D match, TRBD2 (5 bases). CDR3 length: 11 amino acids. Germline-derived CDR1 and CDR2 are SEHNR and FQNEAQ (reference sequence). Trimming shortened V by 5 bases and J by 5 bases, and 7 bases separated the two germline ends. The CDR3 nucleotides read TGTGCCAGCAGCACCGGGAACGAGCAGTACTTC. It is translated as CASSTGNEQYF.

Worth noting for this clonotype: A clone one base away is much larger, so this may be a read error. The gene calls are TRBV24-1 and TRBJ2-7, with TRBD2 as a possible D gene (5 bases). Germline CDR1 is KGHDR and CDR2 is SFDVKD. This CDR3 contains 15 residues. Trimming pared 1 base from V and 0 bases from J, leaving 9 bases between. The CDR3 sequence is CATSDFEGSSYEQYF. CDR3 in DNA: TGTGCCACCAGTGATTTCGAGGGTAGCTCCTACGAGCAGTACTTC.

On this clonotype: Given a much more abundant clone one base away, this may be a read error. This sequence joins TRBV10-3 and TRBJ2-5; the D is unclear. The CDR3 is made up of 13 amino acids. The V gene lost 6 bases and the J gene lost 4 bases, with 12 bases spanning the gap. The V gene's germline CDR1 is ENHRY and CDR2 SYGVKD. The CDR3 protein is CAIRPNSVETQYF. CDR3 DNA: TGTGCCATCAGACCCAACAGCGTAGAGACCCAGTACTTC.

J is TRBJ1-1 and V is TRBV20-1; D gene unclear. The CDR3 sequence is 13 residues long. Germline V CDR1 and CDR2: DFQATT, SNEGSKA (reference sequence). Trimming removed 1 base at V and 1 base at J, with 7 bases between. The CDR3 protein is CSARGLSNTEAFF. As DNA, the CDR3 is TGCAGTGCTAGAGGCCTATCGAACACTGAAGCTTTCTTT.

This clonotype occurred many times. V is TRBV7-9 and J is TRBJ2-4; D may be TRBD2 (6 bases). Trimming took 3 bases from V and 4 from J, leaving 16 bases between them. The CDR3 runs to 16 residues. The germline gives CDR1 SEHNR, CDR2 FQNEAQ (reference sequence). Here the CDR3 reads CASSFYGAGLKNIQYF. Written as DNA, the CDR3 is TGTGCCAGCAGCTTCTATGGGGCGGGACTTAAAAACATTCAGTACTTC.

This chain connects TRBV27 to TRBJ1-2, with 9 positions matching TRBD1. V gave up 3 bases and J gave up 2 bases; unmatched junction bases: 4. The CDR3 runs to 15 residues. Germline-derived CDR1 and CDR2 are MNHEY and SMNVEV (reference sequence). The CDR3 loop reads CASSFIGTGNYGYTF. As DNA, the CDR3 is TGTGCCAGCAGTTTTATCGGGACAGGGAACTATGGCTACACCTTC.

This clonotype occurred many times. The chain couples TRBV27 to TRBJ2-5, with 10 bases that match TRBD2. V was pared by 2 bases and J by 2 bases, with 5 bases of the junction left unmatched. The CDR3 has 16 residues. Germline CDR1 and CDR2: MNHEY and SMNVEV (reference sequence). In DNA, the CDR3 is TGTGCCAGCAGTTTACTAGCGGGGGACGTTCAAGAGACCCAGTACTTC. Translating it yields CASSLLAGDVQETQYF.

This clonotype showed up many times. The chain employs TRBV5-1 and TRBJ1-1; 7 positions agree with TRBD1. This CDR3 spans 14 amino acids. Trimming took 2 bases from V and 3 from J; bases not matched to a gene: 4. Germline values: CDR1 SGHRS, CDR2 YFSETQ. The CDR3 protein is CASSFGDRDTEAFF. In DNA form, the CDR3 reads TGCGCCAGCAGCTTTGGAGACAGGGACACTGAAGCTTTCTTT.